This T cell receptor beta chain was recovered during a study of blood T cell repertoires in COVID-19. Study background: Samples taken during acute and convalescent COVID-19 were collected in the United States, Italy and Spain. T cells, B-cell-depleted T cells, or PBMCs supplied cDNA or gDNA.

This CDR3 spans 13 amino acids. V lost 6 bases to trimming and J lost 1 base, with 9 bases between them. In the original processing: Reference gene primer amplification yielded estimated nucleated cell counts. Method: immunoSEQ multiplex PCR; TCRdb's copy keeps in-frame clones and lacks some. The V and J calls and clone size were taken over from that table, and D and trimming were inferred from the DNA. The sample gives fewer than 150,000 clones, 87% of which show up once; just under 30% is in the top ten. V is TRBV12-3 or TRBV12-4 and J is TRBJ1-1; D unresolved. The clonotype comes from a woman in her seventies with acute or convalescent COVID-19. The sample comprised peripheral blood. CDR3 sequence reads: CASRRGQNTEAFF. The CDR3 region has the DNA TGTGCCAGCAGACGAGGGCAGAACACTGAAGCTTTCTTT.